One TCR beta chain is described in this entry. The V gene's germline CDR1 is MNHNY and CDR2 SVGAGI (reference sequence). Trimming at V came to 6 bases and at J to 5 bases, leaving 14 bases not matched to a gene. This CDR3 comprises 16 residues. Here immunoSEQ multiplex PCR was the method, and the copy in TCRdb shows in-frame clones only, minus some. The repertoire includes 75,000 to 95,000 clones, more than 85% of them detected once, and about 1.5% sits in the top ten. The data stem from a study of control samples from healthy donors and cancer patients. V is TRBV6-6 and J is TRBJ2-5; the match to TRBD1 covers 8 bases. This TCR was recovered from a woman aged 30 to 39 in good health. Sequencing was carried out using blood. The CDR3 reads CASRGPWQGAPETQYF. In nucleotides, the CDR3 is TGTGCCAGCAGAGGCCCGTGGCAGGGGGCGCCGGAGACCCAGTACTTC.